This note documents a single T cell receptor beta chain sequence. The antigen remains undetermined. The data are from a study of cytomegalovirus exposure and HLA in healthy donors. Study summary: Membership in the Caucasian-associated ancestry cluster was found for around 81% of approximately 430 genotyped donors.

This PCR relied on a set of 60 Vbeta primers and 13 Jbeta primers. Measured with immunoSEQ multiplex PCR; TCRdb has only the in-frame clones, and not every one. The sample has around 110,000 clones, 70% seen once. Broader study findings: A later analysis linked a missense variant in DCLRE1C to the trimming of TCR beta V and J genes. For cytomegalovirus status, the classifier reportedly gave diagnoses with high specificity and sensitivity. Specificity of three CMV-associated chains for CMV antigens was verified in vitro.

CDR1 is MGHDK, CDR2 SYGVNS, per germline. Trimming took off 3 bases at V and 7 bases at J, with 22 bases between the two ends. The CDR3 loop spans 17 amino acids. The TCR comes from a man between 25 and 39 years old in good health and CMV-seropositive. Input material: PBMCs. The J gene is TRBJ2-1, the V gene TRBV25-1; D not certain. In nucleotides, the CDR3 is TGTGCCAGCAGTGAGAGCCTGCGGCAGCACAAAGGAAATGAGCAGTTCTTC. This sequence encodes CASSESLRQHKGNEQFF.